In this sample, the clone carrying this TCR beta chain turned up many times. The antigen is unknown. The data are from a study of post-analysis software for immune sequencing data. The J segment lost 6 bases and the V segment lost 3 bases, leaving 9 bases of the junction unmatched. The CDR3 consists of 15 residues. CDR1 is SQVTM and CDR2 is ANQGSEA in the germline V gene. Carried by the TCR beta cDNA libraries were unique molecular identifiers. TCRdb re-called the PCR reads through MiXCR, storing one row per CDR3 protein. The sample has around 190,000 distinct CDR3 sequences; over 25% are singletons. Study-level findings and limits: Comparison of patients with controls showed roughly five TRBV segments more frequent in patients, TRBV5-6, TRBV5-1 and TRBV20-1 among them.

The sequence derives from a girl under 18 with multiple sclerosis. The chain employs TRBV29-1 and TRBJ2-1; 9 bases align to TRBD2. Sequencing was performed on blood. Here the CDR3 DNA reads TGCAGCGTTGAGAGTAGCGGGAGCGGTGTCAATGAGCAGTTCTTC. Translating gives CSVESSGSGVNEQFF.